The 23 T cell receptor beta chains listed next were all sequenced from one sample in a study of blood T cell repertoires in COVID-19. Measured with immunoSEQ multiplex PCR; TCRdb has only the in-frame clones, and not every one. Among some 180,000 clones listed, roughly nine tenths were seen once. The sample comprised peripheral blood. The receptor set was obtained from a man aged 40-49 years with acute or convalescent COVID-19.

The rearrangement uses TRBV10-3 and TRBJ2-2; 7 bases align to TRBD1. V dropped 10 bases and J dropped 7; count of bases not matched to a gene: 12. Germline V gene data show CDR1 as ENHRY and CDR2 as SYGVKD. CDR3 size: 14 residues. CDR3 loop: CATKRQGEGGELFF. CDR3 coding DNA: TGTGCCACCAAAAGACAGGGCGAGGGCGGGGAGCTGTTTTTT.

The DNA of the CDR3 is TGTGCCAGCAGTTTATCCCGGTGGGTGCCAGGGGTGGCGAACACTGAAGCTTTCTTT. Protein sequence: CASSLSRWVPGVANTEAFF. This chain uses TRBV27 with TRBJ1-1; tentative D call: TRBD1 (6 bases). Trimming pared 0 bases from V and 1 base from J, leaving 21 bases between. This CDR3 spans 19 amino acids. Germline CDR1 MNHEY, CDR2 SMNVEV (reference sequence).

The chain is built from TRBV12-3 or TRBV12-4 and TRBJ1-2; a weak D match, TRBD1 (5 bases). V dropped 3 bases and J dropped 8 bases, with 7 bases sitting between them. The CDR3 totals 11 residues. CDR3 loop: CASSFRGGYTF. The CDR3 DNA reads TGTGCCAGCAGTTTTCGGGGGGGCTACACCTTC.

The chain combines TRBV6-2 or TRBV6-3 with TRBJ2-1, with 8 positions matching TRBD1. J lost 0 bases, V lost 6 bases, and 10 bases had no gene match. This CDR3 region has 17 residues. Germline V CDR1 and CDR2: MNHEY, SVGEGT. CDR3 region: CASSPQTGAGSYNEQFF. The DNA of the CDR3 is TGTGCCAGCAGCCCCCAGACAGGGGCCGGCTCCTACAATGAGCAGTTCTTC.

This chain links TRBV2 with TRBJ1-4; maybe TRBD1 (6 bases). CDR3 length equals 12 residues. Germline assignment: CDR1 SNHLY and CDR2 FYNNEI. Trimming took 7 bases from V and 8 from J, leaving 11 bases between them. The CDR3 is CASMGAREKLFF. CDR3 bases: TGTGCCAGCATGGGGGCGCGGGAAAAACTGTTTTTT. The whole variable domain, remainder taken from reference TRBV2 and TRBJ1-4, is EPEVTQTPSHQVTQMGQEVILRCVPISNHLYFYWYRQILGQKVEFLVSFYNNEISEKSEIFDDQFSVERPDGSNFTLKIRSTKLEDSAMYFCASMGAREKLFFGSGTQLSVL.

The chain uses TRBV2 and TRBJ2-1; D possibly corresponds to TRBD2 (5 bases). The CDR3 has 12 residues. The ends were cut back, 7 bases at V and 6 bases at J, with 10 bases in the middle. The V gene's germline CDR1 is SNHLY and CDR2 FYNNEI. The CDR3 sequence: CASKRDLNEQFF. As DNA, the CDR3 is TGTGCCAGCAAACGGGATCTCAATGAGCAGTTCTTC.

V and J are TRBV6-1 and TRBJ1-2, with a weak D call TRBD1 (5 bases). V was shortened by 3 bases and J by 4 bases, with 15 bases between the two germline ends. CDR1 and CDR2 (germline): MNHNS, SASEGT. The CDR3 runs 15 residues. The CDR3 protein is CASSEADRPSYGYTF. In DNA, the CDR3 is TGTGCCAGCAGTGAGGCCGACAGACCCTCCTATGGCTACACCTTC.

J is TRBJ2-1 and V is TRBV5-1; TRBD2 matches at 9 bases. CDR1 and CDR2 from the germline V gene are SGHRS and YFSETQ. V lost 0 bases, J lost 3 bases, and 10 bases stayed unmatched. The CDR3 length is 18 residues. CDR3 sequence (DNA): TGCGCCAGCAGCTTGGGAAGCGGGGGGCTCTTTCTCTACAATGAGCAGTTCTTC. Its protein is CASSLGSGGLFLYNEQFF.

The CDR3 is CASRGAVSSYEQYF. Here the CDR3 DNA reads TGTGCCAGCCGCGGGGCAGTCAGCTCCTACGAGCAGTACTTC. The rearrangement uses TRBV7-9 and TRBJ2-7; possibly TRBD2 for D (6 bases). Germline V gene lookup returns CDR1 SEHNR and CDR2 FQNEAQ (reference sequence). Deletions cut 8 bases from V and 0 bases from J, with 14 bases between. The CDR3 has 14 amino acids.

This clone was observed a few times. The V gene is TRBV7-9, the J gene TRBJ1-5, with D uncertain. The CDR3 sequence is 13 residues long. Between the trimmed V and J ends, which lost 5 bases and 0 bases, there was a span of 5 bases. CDR1 SEHNR and CDR2 FQNEAQ come from the germline V gene (reference sequence). The CDR3: CASSQNSNQPQHF. CDR3 sequence (DNA): TGTGCCAGCAGCCAGAATAGCAATCAGCCCCAGCATTTT.

This rearrangement joins TRBV2 to TRBJ2-4; 8 nucleotides line up with TRBD1. The CDR3 runs to 12 residues. CDR1 and CDR2 (germline): SNHLY, FYNNEI. With V trimmed by 7 bases and J by 8 bases, 4 bases remained unmatched. The CDR3 reads CASKGQGDIQYF. The CDR3 DNA reads as TGTGCCAGCAAAGGACAGGGCGACATTCAGTACTTC.

The rearrangement joins TRBV5-1 to TRBJ2-2, with D possibly TRBD2 on 6 matching bases. Looked up from germline, CDR1 is SGHRS and CDR2 is YFSETQ. CDR3 size: 15 residues. V was shortened by 4 bases and J by 4 bases, with 14 bases between the two germline ends. CDR3 DNA: TGCGCCAGCAGCCTAGACACCGGGGGCACCGGGGAGCTGTTTTTT. Translating gives CASSLDTGGTGELFF.

V is TRBV14 and J is TRBJ1-2; D possibly corresponds to TRBD1 (5 bases). V dropped 0 bases and J dropped 8 bases, with 16 bases sitting between them. Germline CDR1 SGHDN, CDR2 FVKESK. There are 15 residues in the CDR3. This chain's CDR3 is CASSQDRVDLRGYTF. The CDR3 nucleotides read TGTGCCAGCAGCCAAGACAGGGTCGATCTACGCGGCTACACCTTC. The entire variable domain, with the rest obtained from reference TRBV14 and TRBJ1-2, is as follows: EAGVTQFPSHSVIEKGQTVTLRCDPISGHDNLYWYRRVMGKEIKFLLHFVKESKQDESGMPNNRFLAERTGGTYSTLKVQPAELEDSGVYFCASSQDRVDLRGYTFGSGTRLTVV.

The chain employs TRBV19 and TRBJ2-7; D gene ambiguous. Trimming took off 3 bases at V and 5 bases at J, with 11 bases between the two ends. This CDR3 has 13 residues. Germline loops: CDR1 LNHDA, CDR2 SQIVND (reference sequence). CDR3 residues: CASSMGSPHEQYF. Written as DNA, the CDR3 is TGTGCCAGTAGTATGGGCAGCCCCCACGAGCAGTACTTC.

The chain links TRBV27 to TRBJ1-5; a possible D gene is TRBD1 (5 bases). Trimming left V 2 bases short and J 0 bases short, with 14 bases between. CDR1 is MNHEY, CDR2 SMNVEV, per germline (reference sequence). This CDR3 contains 17 residues. The CDR3 sequence: CASSLIGRVNSNQPQHF. The DNA of the CDR3 is TGTGCCAGCAGTTTAATCGGCAGGGTTAATAGCAATCAGCCCCAGCATTTT.

This sequence joins TRBV7-2 and TRBJ1-1; tentatively, D is TRBD1 (5 bases). Germline assignment: CDR1 SGHTA and CDR2 FQGNSA. V lost 1 base and J 1 base, leaving 13 bases between the germline ends. The CDR3 sequence is 16 residues long. The CDR3 DNA sequence: TGTGCCAGCAGCTTAGGCCTTCACAGGCCGAACACTGAAGCTTTCTTT. It codes for CASSLGLHRPNTEAFF.

The chain combines TRBV27 with TRBJ1-4; D ambiguous. The CDR3 extends over 13 amino acids. Trimming took 6 bases from V and 7 from J, leaving 12 bases between them. CDR1 is MNHEY and CDR2 is SMNVEV in the germline V gene (reference sequence). The chain's CDR3 is CASRKGGPEKLFF. CDR3 in DNA: TGTGCCAGCAGGAAGGGAGGGCCTGAAAAACTGTTTTTT.

V usage is TRBV25-1 and J usage is TRBJ2-1; 11 bases line up with TRBD2. The germline V gene has CDR1 MGHDK and CDR2 SYGVNS. Germline trimming cut 2 bases from V and 8 bases from J; bases unmatched to any gene: 8. CDR3 length: 16 residues. CDR3 sequence reads: CASSELAGGGRDEQFF. Written as DNA, the CDR3 is TGTGCCAGCAGTGAACTAGCGGGGGGAGGTAGAGATGAGCAGTTCTTC. Complete variable domain (other parts from reference TRBV25-1 and TRBJ2-1): EADIYQTPRYLVIGTGKKITLECSQTMGHDKMYWYQQDPGMELHLIHYSYGVNSTEKGDLSSESTVSRIRTEHFPLTLESARPSHTSQYLCASSELAGGGRDEQFFGPGTRLTVL.

This chain uses TRBV20-1 with TRBJ2-1; TRBD2 matches at 11 bases. Germline trimming cut 3 bases from V and 8 bases from J; bases unmatched to any gene: 12. Germline V gene sequence: CDR1 DFQATT, CDR2 SNEGSKA (reference sequence). The CDR3 length is 16 residues. The CDR3 DNA is TGCAGTGCTAGTAGCGGGGGGGCACTCAGGGTGGATGAGCAGTTCTTC. Translated, it gives CSASSGGALRVDEQFF.

The chain has TRBV27 and TRBJ2-7; no clear D gene. Germline assignment: CDR1 MNHEY and CDR2 SMNVEV (reference sequence). V was clipped by 7 bases and J by 0 bases, with 16 bases between them. This CDR3 region has 15 residues. In DNA form, the CDR3 reads TGTGCCAGCACCCGGAACAGCCTAAGCTCCTACGAGCAGTACTTC. The encoded protein is CASTRNSLSSYEQYF.

The chain employs TRBV5-1 and TRBJ2-3; D is possibly TRBD2 (6 bases). The CDR3 extends over 15 amino acids. Germline CDR1 reads SGHRS; CDR2 reads YFSETQ. V shed 2 bases and J shed 4 bases, with 14 bases lying between them. The CDR3, as DNA: TGCGCCAGCAGCTTTACGGGGTGGGGGGCAGATACGCAGTATTTT. Protein sequence: CASSFTGWGADTQYF. Supplemented by reference TRBV5-1 and TRBJ2-3, the full variable domain reads KAGVTQTPRYLIKTRGQQVTLSCSPISGHRSVSWYQQTPGQGLQFLFEYFSETQRNKGNFPGRFSGRQFSNSRSEMNVSTLELGDSALYLCASSFTGWGADTQYFGPGTRLTVL.

V gene TRBV12-3 or TRBV12-4 combines with J gene TRBJ1-2, with D unclear. V was pared by 3 bases and J by 7 bases, with 9 bases between. The CDR3 has 12 amino acids. The CDR3 reads CASSFTLVGYTF. The CDR3 coding sequence is TGTGCCAGCAGTTTTACCCTAGTTGGCTACACCTTC.

This sequence joins TRBV5-3 and TRBJ2-2; 8 positions agree with TRBD1. TRBV5-3 is an open reading frame whose function is uncertain. The CDR3 is 18 residues long. Germline trimming cut 0 bases from V and 2 bases from J; bases unmatched to any gene: 9. CDR3 nucleotides: TGTGCCAGAAGCTTGGCCGTGACAGGGGACGAAAACACCGGGGAGCTGTTTTTT. Its protein product is CARSLAVTGDENTGELFF.